Below are 17 T cell receptor beta chains sequenced from a single sample in a study of blood T cells in healthy people across ages. With a J-beta primer mix and a sample-barcoded 5' primer, a second PCR ran about 6 to 11 cycles. TCRdb re-called the 5' RACE reads through MiXCR, storing one row per CDR3 protein. Of around 710,000 distinct CDR3 sequences detected, more than 40% appear once; the ten largest clones hold less than 25%. Sequenced sample: blood. All receptors come from a woman aged 60-75 years in good health.

A remark on this clonotype: Given a much more abundant clone one base away, this may be a read error. This chain joins TRBV20-1 and TRBJ2-1; D is unresolved. The CDR3 has 13 residues. Trimming removed 3 bases at V and 9 bases at J, with 15 bases between. Germline-derived CDR1 and CDR2 are DFQATT and SNEGSKA (reference sequence). CDR3 in amino acids: CSASLRVDGEQFF. In DNA, the CDR3 is TGCAGTGCTAGTCTCCGAGTGGATGGTGAGCAGTTCTTC.

This clonotype was observed a few times. The V and J genes are TRBV27 and TRBJ1-2, with a possible D match to TRBD1 (5 bases). V was trimmed by 4 bases and J by 3 bases, leaving 12 bases between them. Germline V CDR1 and CDR2: MNHEY, SMNVEV (reference sequence). There are 14 residues in the CDR3. The CDR3 reads CASSYRQIYYGYTF. For the CDR3, the DNA is TGTGCCAGCAGTTACCGACAGATCTACTATGGCTACACCTTC.

V usage is TRBV7-9 and J usage is TRBJ2-1, with TRBD1 identical over 7 bases. Germline V gene lookup returns CDR1 SEHNR and CDR2 FQNEAQ (reference sequence). The CDR3 extends over 17 amino acids. V lost 5 bases to trimming and J lost 1 base; unmatched junction nucleotides: 11. The CDR3 DNA follows: TGTGCCAGCAGCCCAGACCTGGACAGGCCTTCCTACAATGAGCAGTTCTTC. As protein: CASSPDLDRPSYNEQFF.

This clonotype was seen a few times. J is TRBJ2-7 and V is TRBV4-2; D unresolved. The V end lost 0 bases, the J end lost 5 bases, and 11 bases lay between the germline ends. Per germline, CDR1 LGHNA and CDR2 YNFKEQ. This CDR3 has 14 amino acids. The CDR3 region has the DNA TGTGCCAGCAGCCAAGACCGGGCCCGGGACGAGCAGTACTTC. As protein: CASSQDRARDEQYF.

The chain joins TRBV6-6 to TRBJ1-2; 7 bases are shared with TRBD1. V was clipped by 6 bases and J by 6 bases; unmatched bases: 10. CDR3 size: 14 residues. The germline V gene encodes CDR1 MNHNY and CDR2 SVGAGI (reference sequence). CDR3 protein: CASRETGTVNGYTF. Here the CDR3 DNA reads TGTGCCAGCAGAGAAACCGGGACAGTAAATGGCTACACCTTC.

At least ten counts were recorded for this clonotype. The chain uses TRBV7-2 and TRBJ2-3; D gene ambiguous. V shed 0 bases and J shed 5 bases, with 12 bases lying between them. This CDR3 comprises 15 residues. Germline CDR1 is SGHTA and CDR2 is FQGNSA. The CDR3 DNA is TGTGCCAGCAGCTTAGCTCGGATTCCCGGAGATACGCAGTATTTT. Translating gives CASSLARIPGDTQYF.

The rearrangement joins TRBV4-2 to TRBJ1-6, with D possibly being TRBD1 (5 bases). Per germline, CDR1 LGHNA and CDR2 YNFKEQ. This CDR3 spans 16 amino acids. V was cut by 0 bases and J by 10 bases, with 16 bases left in between. The CDR3 here is CASSQDWGPSESPLHF. The CDR3 region has the DNA TGTGCCAGCAGCCAAGATTGGGGCCCCAGTGAGTCACCCCTCCACTTT.

This clonotype came up many times. The chain links TRBV20-1 to TRBJ2-3; 9 positions agree with TRBD1. Germline V lookup: CDR1 DFQATT, CDR2 SNEGSKA (reference sequence). The CDR3 sequence is 14 residues long. Losses at the gene ends were 5 bases for V and 6 bases for J; bases not matched to a gene: 9. The CDR3 nucleotides read TGCAGTGCTCAACCGGGACAGGGAAGGGATACGCAGTATTTT. Translated, it gives CSAQPGQGRDTQYF.

This clonotype was observed a few times. The V call is TRBV20-1, the J call TRBJ1-2; D might be TRBD1 (6 bases). Deletions cut 6 bases from V and 8 bases from J, with 16 bases between. Per germline, CDR1 DFQATT and CDR2 SNEGSKA (reference sequence). This CDR3 is 12 amino acids long. The CDR3: CSANRGAIGYTF. The CDR3 coding sequence is TGCAGTGCCAACCGGGGGGCGATCGGCTACACCTTC.

The chain links TRBV4-1 to TRBJ2-7; D might be TRBD2 (6 bases). Trimming cost V 0 bases and J 0 bases, with 9 bases left between them. The length of the CDR3 is 15 residues. Germline assignment: CDR1 MGHRA and CDR2 YSYEKL. CDR3 DNA: TGCGCCAGCAGCCAAGAGGGCGGGACCTCCTACGAGCAGTACTTC. This sequence encodes CASSQEGGTSYEQYF.

This chain links TRBV20-1 with TRBJ2-7, with D possibly called TRBD1 or TRBD2 (6 bases each). This CDR3 has 12 residues. With 8 bases removed from V and 3 bases from J, the gap between germline ends came to 14 bases. Germline V gene sequence: CDR1 DFQATT, CDR2 SNEGSKA (reference sequence). The DNA of the CDR3 is TGCAGTCAGGGGAGTAGCGGCTACGAGCAGTACTTC. Protein: CSQGSSGYEQYF.

This clonotype appeared once. The conserved phenylalanine or tryptophan is not found at the CDR3 terminus, so this likely reflects a read error. The CDR3 DNA sequence: TGTGCCAGCAAATACCACCAAGAGACCCAGTACTCC. Amino acid sequence: CASKYHQETQYS. J is TRBJ2-5 and V is TRBV6-2 or TRBV6-3; D unclear. The CDR3 sequence is 12 residues long. The germline gives CDR1 MNHEY, CDR2 SVGEGT. The ends were cut back, 7 bases at V and 0 bases at J, with 6 bases in the middle.

The rearrangement links TRBV11-2 to TRBJ2-1; D is undetermined. The CDR3 totals 13 residues. V lost 5 bases, J lost 4 bases, and 9 bases lay in between. Germline values: CDR1 SGHAT, CDR2 FQNNGV. As DNA, the CDR3 is TGTGCCAGCAGCGGCCTCGAATACAATGAGCAGTTCTTC. Residues: CASSGLEYNEQFF. Together with reference TRBV11-2 and TRBJ2-1, the CDR3 gives the full variable domain: EAGVAQSPRYKIIEKRQSVAFWCNPISGHATLYWYQQILGQGPKLLIQFQNNGVVDDSQLPKDRFSAERLKGVDSTLKIQPAKLEDSAVYLCASSGLEYNEQFFGPGTRLTVL.

The rearrangement joins TRBV9 to TRBJ2-3; 10 bases align to TRBD1. The CDR3 loop spans 15 amino acids. The V gene's germline CDR1 is SGDLS and CDR2 YYNGEE. J was trimmed by 4 bases and V by 3 bases; bases with no gene match: 5. The CDR3 sequence: CASSAGQGGPDTQYF. The CDR3 nucleotides read TGTGCCAGCAGCGCAGGACAGGGGGGCCCAGATACGCAGTATTTT. The full variable domain, rest sourced from reference TRBV9 and TRBJ2-3, is DSGVTQTPKHLITATGQRVTLRCSPRSGDLSVYWYQQSLDQGLQFLIQYYNGEERAKGNILERFSAQQFPDLHSELNLSSLELGDSALYFCASSAGQGGPDTQYFGPGTRLTVL.

This clonotype was observed once. The rearrangement joins TRBV19 to TRBJ2-1, with D possibly called TRBD1 or TRBD2 (5 bases each). Looked up from germline, CDR1 is LNHDA and CDR2 is SQIVND (reference sequence). Between the trimmed V and J ends, which lost 3 bases and 8 bases, there was a span of 11 bases. This CDR3 comprises 13 residues. CDR3 sequence reads: CASSMGVGHEQFF. CDR3 DNA: TGTGCCAGTAGTATGGGGGTTGGGCATGAGCAGTTCTTC.

This chain joins TRBV9 and TRBJ2-5, with D tentatively TRBD1 (7 bases). CDR3 length: 16 residues. V dropped 4 bases and J dropped 3 bases, with 19 bases sitting between them. Germline V CDR1 and CDR2: SGDLS, YYNGEE. CDR3 sequence (DNA): TGTGCCAGCAGCCTTGGACCAGGGGGGAAAGAAGAGACCCAGTACTTC. As protein: CASSLGPGGKEETQYF. Supplemented by reference TRBV9 and TRBJ2-5, the full variable domain reads DSGVTQTPKHLITATGQRVTLRCSPRSGDLSVYWYQQSLDQGLQFLIQYYNGEERAKGNILERFSAQQFPDLHSELNLSSLELGDSALYFCASSLGPGGKEETQYFGPGTRLLVL.

The gene calls are TRBV7-9 and TRBJ1-2; TRBD1 aligns across 8 bases. Germline V lookup: CDR1 SEHNR, CDR2 FQNEAQ (reference sequence). The ends lost 0 bases at V and 3 bases at J; junction bases unmatched: 3. The CDR3 covers 15 residues. In nucleotides, the CDR3 is TGTGCCAGCAGCTTAGCGGACAGGGTTTACTATGGCTACACCTTC. Amino acids: CASSLADRVYYGYTF.